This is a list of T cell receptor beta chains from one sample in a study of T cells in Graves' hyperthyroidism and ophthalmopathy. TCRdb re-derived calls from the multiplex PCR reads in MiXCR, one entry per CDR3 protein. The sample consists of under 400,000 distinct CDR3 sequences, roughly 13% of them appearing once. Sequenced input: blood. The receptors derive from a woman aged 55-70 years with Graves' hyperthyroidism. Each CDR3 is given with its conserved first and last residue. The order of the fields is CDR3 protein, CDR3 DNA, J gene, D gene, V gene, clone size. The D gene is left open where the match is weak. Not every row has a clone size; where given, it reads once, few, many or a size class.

CDR3: CASSLPKEQGWDTEAFF
DNA: TGTGCCAGCAGCTTACCCAAAGAGCAGGGTTGGGACACTGAAGCTTTCTTT
J: TRBJ1-1
D: NA
V: TRBV7-2
size: few

CDR3: CASSSFTDTQYF
DNA: TGTGCCAGCAGCTCATTCACAGATACGCAGTATTTT
J: TRBJ2-3
D: NA
V: TRBV12-3/TRBV12-4
size: many

CDR3: CASSFYGQPNSYEQYF
DNA: TGTGCCAGCAGCTTTTACGGCCAGCCGAACTCCTACGAGCAGTACTTC
J: TRBJ2-7
D: NA
V: TRBV11-2
size: many

CDR3: CSARQQDNSPLHF
DNA: TGCAGTGCTAGACAGCAAGATAATTCACCCCTCCACTTT
J: TRBJ1-6
D: NA
V: TRBV20-1
size: NA

CDR3: CASSIVGPSSYEQYF
DNA: TGTGCCAGTAGTATAGTGGGACCGAGCTCCTACGAGCAGTACTTC
J: TRBJ2-7
D: NA
V: TRBV19
size: NA

CDR3: CASGLGSRIGTAKEFF
DNA: TGTGCTAGTGGTTTGGGCTCGCGGATAGGGACAGCCAAGGAGTTCTTC
J: TRBJ2-1
D: TRBD1
V: TRBV12-5
size: NA

CDR3: CASTPRGGGYTF
DNA: TGTGCCAGCACCCCACGGGGTGGAGGCTACACCTTC
J: TRBJ1-2
D: NA
V: TRBV3-1
size: many

CDR3: CASSLAGTGPDTQYF
DNA: TGCGCCAGCAGCTTGGCCGGGACAGGGCCAGATACGCAGTATTTT
J: TRBJ2-3
D: TRBD1
V: TRBV5-1
size: NA

CDR3: CASKGAGLTEAFF
DNA: TGTGCCAGCAAGGGAGCGGGGCTCACTGAAGCTTTCTTT
J: TRBJ1-1
D: NA
V: TRBV12-3/TRBV12-4
size: few

CDR3: CASSLSEGPDNQPQHF
DNA: TGTGCCAGCAGTTTGAGTGAGGGGCCAGACAATCAGCCCCAGCATTTT
J: TRBJ1-5
D: NA
V: TRBV12-3/TRBV12-4
size: many

CDR3: CASSQVHYSKNTEAFF
DNA: TGCGCCAGCAGCCAAGTTCATTACAGTAAGAACACTGAAGCTTTCTTT
J: TRBJ1-1
D: NA
V: TRBV4-1
size: many

CDR3: CSARTLYEQYF
DNA: TGCAGTGCTAGGACCCTTTACGAGCAGTACTTC
J: TRBJ2-7
D: NA
V: TRBV20-1
size: many

CDR3: CASGQVYEQYF
DNA: TGTGCCAGTGGACAGGTTTACGAGCAGTACTTC
J: TRBJ2-7
D: TRBD1
V: TRBV19
size: few

CDR3: CASSQQATNYGYTF
DNA: TGCGCCAGCAGCCAACAGGCCACTAACTATGGCTACACCTTC
J: TRBJ1-2
D: NA
V: TRBV4-1
size: NA

CDR3: CASSDGMNTEAFF
DNA: TGTGCCAGCAGTGACGGAATGAACACTGAAGCTTTCTTT
J: TRBJ1-1
D: NA
V: TRBV28
size: many

CDR3: CASSQGTGLLGYTF
DNA: TGTGCCAGCAGCCAGGGGACAGGGCTTTTGGGCTACACCTTC
J: TRBJ1-2
D: TRBD1
V: TRBV5-5
size: few

CDR3: CASSPSAQGGSPLHF
DNA: TGTGCCAGCTCACCATCGGCACAGGGTGGTTCACCCCTCCACTTT
J: TRBJ1-6
D: NA
V: TRBV18
size: NA

CDR3: CASSFEEGVYNEQFF
DNA: TGTGCCAGCAGCTTCGAAGAAGGGGTATACAATGAGCAGTTCTTC
J: TRBJ2-1
D: NA
V: TRBV7-6
size: few

CDR3: CASTPGPGQGQETQYF
DNA: TGTGCCAGCACCCCAGGACCTGGACAGGGACAAGAGACCCAGTACTTC
J: TRBJ2-5
D: TRBD1
V: TRBV3-1
size: NA

CDR3: CASRPGLAGGGNEQFF
DNA: TGTGCCAGCCGACCGGGACTAGCGGGGGGGGGGAATGAGCAGTTCTTC
J: TRBJ2-1
D: TRBD2
V: TRBV2
size: many

CDR3: CASSKGTVQETQYF
DNA: TGTGCCAGCAGTAAAGGGACCGTCCAAGAGACCCAGTACTTC
J: TRBJ2-5
D: NA
V: TRBV6-1
size: NA

CDR3: CSASSGLAGETDEQFF
DNA: TGCAGTGCTAGCTCGGGACTAGCGGGAGAAACTGATGAGCAGTTCTTC
J: TRBJ2-1
D: TRBD2
V: TRBV20-1
size: many

CDR3: CASSLRVTGELFF
DNA: TGTGCCAGCAGCCTACGGGTCACCGGGGAGCTGTTTTTT
J: TRBJ2-2
D: NA
V: TRBV11-2
size: many

CDR3: CASSPREGPNEQFF
DNA: TGTGCCAGCTCACCGCGGGAGGGCCCGAATGAGCAGTTCTTC
J: TRBJ2-1
D: TRBD2
V: TRBV18
size: many

CDR3: CASSIVGTGFSYEQYF
DNA: TGTGCCAGTAGTATAGTGGGGACAGGATTCTCCTACGAGCAGTACTTC
J: TRBJ2-7
D: TRBD1
V: TRBV19
size: NA

CDR3: CSVYKGAGNEQFF
DNA: TGCAGCGTTTATAAGGGGGCAGGGAATGAGCAGTTCTTC
J: TRBJ2-1
D: TRBD1
V: TRBV29-1
size: NA

CDR3: CASSSLLRNEQFF
DNA: TGTGCCAGCAGCTCCCTTTTGCGGAATGAGCAGTTCTTC
J: TRBJ2-1
D: NA
V: TRBV7-9
size: few

CDR3: CATSDLRSTDTQYF
DNA: TGTGCCACCAGTGACCTGCGAAGCACAGATACGCAGTATTTT
J: TRBJ2-3
D: NA
V: TRBV24-1
size: many

CDR3: CASIYLPGDNYGYTF
DNA: TGCGCCAGCATCTACTTGCCAGGGGATAACTATGGCTACACCTTC
J: TRBJ1-2
D: NA
V: TRBV5-1
size: NA